This TCR beta chain was sequenced for a study of blood T cell repertoires in COVID-19. Study summary: Acute and convalescent COVID-19 samples came from the United States, Italy and Spain.

TCRdb's copy holds only in-frame clones and misses some; the assay was immunoSEQ multiplex PCR. Among some 170,000 clones, 90% were seen once, and the ten largest hold about 18%. The sequence came from a man in his fifties or sixties with active or convalescent COVID-19. Sequenced input: peripheral blood.

The CDR3 loop is CASSLGGDRRYYGYTF. The CDR3 DNA is TGTGCCAGCAGCTTGGGGGGGGACAGGAGATACTATGGCTACACCTTC. The chain is built from TRBV7-9 and TRBJ1-2, with 8 bases that match TRBD1. Losses at the gene ends were 3 bases for V and 3 bases for J; bases not matched to a gene: 9. This CDR3 contains 16 residues. Per the germline V gene, CDR1 is SEHNR and CDR2 is FQNEAQ (reference sequence). Full variable domain (missing parts from reference TRBV7-9 and TRBJ1-2): DTGVSQNPRHKITKRGQNVTFRCDPISEHNRLYWYRQTLGQGPEFLTYFQNEAQLEKSRLLSDRFSAERPKGSFSTLEIQRTEQGDSAMYLCASSLGGDRRYYGYTFGSGTRLTVV.